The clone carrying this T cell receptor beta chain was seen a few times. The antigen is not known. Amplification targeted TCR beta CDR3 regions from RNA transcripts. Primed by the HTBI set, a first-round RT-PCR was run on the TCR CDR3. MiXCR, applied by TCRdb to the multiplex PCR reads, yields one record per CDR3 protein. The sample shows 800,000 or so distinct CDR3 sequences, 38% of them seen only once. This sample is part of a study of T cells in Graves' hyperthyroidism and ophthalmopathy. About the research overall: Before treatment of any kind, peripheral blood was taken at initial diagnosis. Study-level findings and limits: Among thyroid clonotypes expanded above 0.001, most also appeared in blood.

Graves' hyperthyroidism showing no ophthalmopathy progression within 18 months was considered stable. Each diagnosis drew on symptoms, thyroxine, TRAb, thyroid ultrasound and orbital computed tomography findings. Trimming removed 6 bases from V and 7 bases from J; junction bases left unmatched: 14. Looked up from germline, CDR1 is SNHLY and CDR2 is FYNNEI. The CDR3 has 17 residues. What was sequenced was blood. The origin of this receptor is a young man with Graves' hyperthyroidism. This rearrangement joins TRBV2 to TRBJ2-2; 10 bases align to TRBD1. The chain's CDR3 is CASSPITGTGVLGELFF. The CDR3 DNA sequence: TGTGCCAGCAGCCCAATCACCGGGACAGGGGTTCTCGGGGAGCTGTTTTTT.